Detailed here is one T cell receptor (beta chain). Its antigen is not identified. It was through 5'RACE template switching that TCR cDNA was made, with a universal primer site and UMIs added. One entry per CDR3 protein results from TCRdb running MiXCR on the 5' RACE reads. The sample shows just under 600,000 distinct CDR3 sequences, approximately 12% of them seen only once. These data belong to a study of T cells after yellow fever vaccination. Regarding the study as a whole: Some clonotypes were seen in both the CD4 and the CD8 compartments. These made up a small share and likely arose from convergent recombination. Weaker, the secondary response peaked sooner, at day 5 versus 15.

CDR1 is LNHNV, CDR2 YYDKDF, per germline (reference sequence). Trimming cost V 1 base and J 6 bases, with 14 bases left between them. The CDR3 consists of 15 residues. The sample here was PBMCs, taken on the day of the yellow fever booster vaccination. The clonotype comes from a young man who received the YFV17D yellow fever vaccine. The rearrangement uses TRBV15 and TRBJ2-3, with D tentatively TRBD2 (6 bases). The CDR3 DNA sequence: TGTGCCACCAGCAGAGCGGGAGTCCCGTCGGATACGCAGTATTTT. Translation: CATSRAGVPSDTQYF. Using reference TRBV15 and TRBJ2-3 for the parts outside the CDR3, the full variable domain is DAMVIQNPRYQVTQFGKPVTLSCSQTLNHNVMYWYQQKSSQAPKLLFHYYDKDFNNEADTPDNFQSRRPNTSFCFLDIRSPGLGDTAMYLCATSRAGVPSDTQYFGPGTRLTVL.